Below, 25 T cell receptor beta chains from the same sample are listed, as sequenced in a study of spatial heterogeneity in lung cancer. TCRdb analysed the 5' RACE reads with MiXCR anew, one entry per CDR3 protein. The sample has some 28,000 distinct CDR3 sequences; more than 8% are singletons. Stated time point: sample taken at primary tumor resection. The study sequenced unsorted whole RNA from tumor, nontumor lung or frozen PBMC. The sequencing here drew on PBMCs, taken at surgery. The receptors stem from a female donor with early-stage non-small cell lung cancer.

This chain joins TRBV28 and TRBJ1-5; D ambiguous. The V and J ends lost 4 bases and 9 bases respectively, with 19 bases between them. The V gene's germline CDR1 is MDHEN and CDR2 SYDVKM. There are 15 residues in the CDR3. CDR3 amino acids: CASSSLKGFGLPQHF. CDR3 bases: TGTGCCAGCAGTTCCCTGAAAGGGTTCGGTTTGCCCCAGCATTTT.

This clonotype was picked up many times. The chain links TRBV24-1 to TRBJ2-3, with TRBD2 matching over 7 bases. After removal of 9 bases from V and 5 bases from J, the junction contained 10 bases not matched to a gene. Germline V gene sequence: CDR1 KGHDR, CDR2 SFDVKD. The CDR3 is 14 amino acids. CDR3 bases: TGTGCCACCTCGACTAGCCCTCACGGAGATACGCAGTATTTT. This sequence encodes CATSTSPHGDTQYF.

This clonotype was counted at least ten times. The chain links TRBV11-2 to TRBJ2-1, with a tentative D call TRBD2 (7 bases). This CDR3 has 17 residues. Germline lookup yields CDR1 SGHAT and CDR2 FQNNGV. V lost 2 bases to trimming and J lost 2 bases, with 16 bases between them. The CDR3 reads CASSLSLWGGTYNEQFF. The CDR3, as DNA: TGTGCCAGCAGCTTATCCCTCTGGGGGGGCACCTACAATGAGCAGTTCTTC.

The chain combines TRBV7-8 with TRBJ2-7, with TRBD1 matching over 7 bases. The germline V gene has CDR1 SGHVS and CDR2 FQNEAQ. V lost 0 bases to trimming and J lost 2 bases; unmatched junction nucleotides: 1. The CDR3 runs to 14 residues. CDR3 DNA: TGTGCCAGCAGCTTAGCGGGGACAGCCTACGAGCAGTACTTC. The encoded protein is CASSLAGTAYEQYF.

This chain uses TRBV2 with TRBJ2-1, with a weak D call TRBD1 (6 bases). The CDR3 extends over 14 amino acids. From germline, CDR1 is SNHLY and CDR2 FYNNEI. The V gene lost 7 bases and the J gene lost 0 bases, with 10 bases spanning the gap. DNA for the CDR3: TGTGCCAGCACCCGGACAGTCTCCTACAATGAGCAGTTCTTC. Protein: CASTRTVSYNEQFF.

This clonotype was detected ten times or more. This rearrangement joins TRBV11-2 to TRBJ2-2; 8 bases line up with TRBD2. There are 16 residues in the CDR3. The V gene end was trimmed by 5 bases and the J gene end by 5 bases; junction bases not matched to a gene: 10. Germline lookup yields CDR1 SGHAT and CDR2 FQNNGV. CDR3 in DNA: TGTGCCAGCAGCCCCTACCGGGAGGGCGGTACCGGGGAGCTGTTTTTT. Its protein product is CASSPYREGGTGELFF.

The chain joins TRBV7-2 to TRBJ2-7, with 9 bases identical to TRBD2. CDR1 SGHTA and CDR2 FQGNSA come from the germline V gene. The CDR3 covers 18 residues. The CDR3 DNA reads TGTGCCAGCAGCTTAGGGGCCCCCGGGACTAGCTGGTCCTGCGAGCAGTACGTC. Translated: CASSLGAPGTSWSCEQYV.

This clonotype was recorded many times. The chain combines TRBV2 with TRBJ2-3; D is uncertain. V lost 7 bases to trimming and J lost 2 bases, with 4 bases between them. Germline assignment: CDR1 SNHLY and CDR2 FYNNEI. The CDR3 has 11 amino acids. CDR3: CASTNTDTQYF. The CDR3 DNA follows: TGTGCCAGCACCAACACAGATACGCAGTATTTT.

There are many counts of this clonotype. The chain links TRBV29-1 to TRBJ1-1; D is unclear. CDR1 is SQVTM and CDR2 is ANQGSEA in the germline V gene. The CDR3 sequence is 13 residues long. Trimming took off 0 bases at V and 6 bases at J, with 11 bases between the two ends. The DNA for the CDR3 is TGCAGCGTTGAAGATCGGTCAGGACCTGAAGCTTTCTTT. This sequence encodes CSVEDRSGPEAFF.

The chain recombines TRBV28 with TRBJ2-5; maybe TRBD1 (6 bases). V was pared by 4 bases and J by 1 base, with 10 bases between. The CDR3 totals 14 residues. CDR1 is MDHEN, CDR2 SYDVKM, per germline. The CDR3 bases are TGTGCCAGCAGTTCCCCACAGGGCCAAGAGACCCAGTACTTC. Translation gives CASSSPQGQETQYF.

In this sample, this clonotype turned up many times. The V call is TRBV7-9, the J call TRBJ2-3; D ambiguous. Looked up from germline, CDR1 is SEHNR and CDR2 is FQNEAQ (reference sequence). CDR3 size: 15 residues. Trimming stripped 1 base from V and 0 bases from J, with 8 bases between. The CDR3 is CASSLGSLSTDTQYF. The CDR3 DNA reads TGTGCCAGCAGCTTAGGAAGTCTTAGCACAGATACGCAGTATTTT. The entire variable domain, with the rest obtained from reference TRBV7-9 and TRBJ2-3, is as follows: DTGVSQNPRHKITKRGQNVTFRCDPISEHNRLYWYRQTLGQGPEFLTYFQNEAQLEKSRLLSDRFSAERPKGSFSTLEIQRTEQGDSAMYLCASSLGSLSTDTQYFGPGTRLTVL.

This clonotype came up a few times. The rearrangement uses TRBV10-1 and TRBJ2-3, with TRBD2 matching 10 bases. Germline CDR1 and CDR2: WNHNN and SYGVQD (reference sequence). V lost 8 bases and J lost 1; bases outside the gene matches: 6. The CDR3 is 15 residues long. This CDR3 reads CASGDGTSGTDTQYF. In DNA, the CDR3 is TGCGCCAGCGGAGACGGGACTAGCGGCACAGATACGCAGTATTTT.

The V gene is TRBV6-5, the J gene TRBJ2-2; no firm D call. The CDR3 covers 15 residues. The V gene lost 6 bases and the J gene lost 7 bases, with 18 bases spanning the gap. Germline CDR1 and CDR2: MNHEY and SVGAGI. CDR3 protein: CASSPSAGYGGELFF. CDR3 nucleotide sequence: TGTGCCAGCAGCCCTTCTGCTGGGTACGGCGGGGAGCTGTTTTTT.

This clonotype was picked up a small number of times. The chain employs TRBV6-2 or TRBV6-3 and TRBJ1-1, with D possibly matching TRBD1 (5 bases). V was trimmed by 6 bases and J by 1 base, leaving 12 bases between them. Germline V lookup: CDR1 MNHEY, CDR2 SVGEGT. The CDR3 consists of 14 residues. CDR3 nucleotide sequence: TGTGCCAGCAGCTCGGGACGCAAGAACACTGAAGCTTTCTTT. It codes for CASSSGRKNTEAFF.

This clonotype was seen repeatedly, ten times or more. The rearrangement joins TRBV29-1 to TRBJ2-1; D is ambiguous. Germline V gene lookup returns CDR1 SQVTM and CDR2 ANQGSEA. The CDR3 has 17 amino acids. V was pared by 1 base and J by 0 bases, with 16 bases between. Here the CDR3 reads CSVEGMAPRSSYNEQFF. Here the CDR3 DNA reads TGCAGCGTTGAAGGGATGGCTCCCCGGAGCTCCTACAATGAGCAGTTCTTC.

There are many counts of this clonotype. The chain uses TRBV7-8 and TRBJ2-7; 7 nucleotides match TRBD2. V dropped 3 bases and J dropped 7; count of bases not matched to a gene: 6. Germline CDR1 SGHVS, CDR2 FQNEAQ. There are 13 residues in the CDR3. The CDR3 spells CASSFGGRGEQYV. In DNA, the CDR3 is TGTGCCAGCAGCTTTGGCGGGAGAGGTGAGCAGTACGTC.

This clonotype was observed at least ten times. This chain links TRBV24-1 with TRBJ2-1, with D unresolved. In germline, CDR1 is KGHDR, CDR2 SFDVKD. The CDR3 is 14 amino acids. Trimming stripped 7 bases from V and 1 base from J, with 10 bases between. CDR3 sequence reads: CATSGFQSYNEQFF. CDR3 in DNA: TGTGCCACCAGCGGTTTCCAATCCTACAATGAGCAGTTCTTC.

The chain combines TRBV9 with TRBJ2-1; D uncertain. The germline gives CDR1 SGDLS, CDR2 YYNGEE. The CDR3 is 12 residues long. Trimming took off 4 bases at V and 7 bases at J, with 9 bases between the two ends. The CDR3 coding sequence is TGTGCCAGCAGCCAACATCTTAATGAGCAGTTCTTC. Translated, it gives CASSQHLNEQFF. The full variable domain, in which reference TRBV9 and TRBJ2-1 provide the parts outside the CDR3, is DSGVTQTPKHLITATGQRVTLRCSPRSGDLSVYWYQQSLDQGLQFLIQYYNGEERAKGNILERFSAQQFPDLHSELNLSSLELGDSALYFCASSQHLNEQFFGPGTRLTVL.

Notes on this clonotype: It may be a read error: a sequence one base away is much more abundant. V gene TRBV6-1 combines with J gene TRBJ2-2; 13 nucleotides agree with TRBD2. Unmatched junction bases numbered 10, after V lost 8 bases and J lost 1 base. Germline-derived CDR1 and CDR2 are MNHNS and SASEGT. There are 18 residues in the CDR3. DNA for the CDR3: TGTGCCAGCCTCTGGGGACTAGCGGGATCTATGAACACCGGGGAGCTGTTTTTT. It is translated as CASLWGLAGSMNTGELFF.

With regard to this clonotype: A much more abundant neighbour one base away suggests this may be a read error. V and J are TRBV20-1 and TRBJ2-7; D assignment may be TRBD1 or TRBD2 (5 bases each). Trimming removed 6 bases at V and 6 bases at J, with 15 bases between. Germline CDR1 reads DFQATT; CDR2 reads SNEGSKA (reference sequence). This CDR3 spans 12 amino acids. Written as DNA, the CDR3 is TGCAGTGCATCAGACGGGACCTGCGAGCAGTACTTC. Its translation is CSASDGTCEQYF.

There are many counts of this clonotype. CDR3 region: CASSHTTGVVSSYEQYF. The CDR3 DNA reads TGTGCCAGCAGCCATACGACAGGGGTGGTAAGCTCCTACGAGCAGTACTTC. The chain employs TRBV7-9 and TRBJ2-7; 8 bases match TRBD1. The V and J ends lost 5 bases and 0 bases, in that order; junction bases with no gene match: 12. The CDR3 has 17 amino acids. Germline CDR1 SEHNR, CDR2 FQNEAQ (reference sequence).

This clonotype was recorded at least ten times. This chain uses TRBV20-1 with TRBJ2-1, with 9 bases lining up with TRBD2. The CDR3 sequence is 15 residues long. Germline trimming cut 5 bases from V and 2 bases from J; bases unmatched to any gene: 7. Germline CDR1 and CDR2: DFQATT and SNEGSKA (reference sequence). The DNA of the CDR3 is TGCAGTGCTTTTGAGGGACTAGCCACCTACAATGAGCAGTTCTTC. Translated: CSAFEGLATYNEQFF.

This clonotype appeared many times. The genes are TRBV20-1 and TRBJ2-3; no firm D call. Trimming removed 1 base from V and 7 bases from J, with 9 bases in between. The CDR3 runs to 12 residues. From germline, CDR1 is DFQATT and CDR2 SNEGSKA (reference sequence). The CDR3 region is CSARGGHNTQYF. Written as DNA, the CDR3 is TGCAGTGCTAGAGGTGGCCATAATACGCAGTATTTT.

In this sample, this clonotype turned up a few times. The chain recombines TRBV19 with TRBJ1-5; D gene uncertain. CDR1 and CDR2 (germline): LNHDA, SQIVND (reference sequence). This CDR3 has 15 amino acids. With 1 base removed from V and 3 bases from J, the gap between germline ends came to 10 bases. The CDR3 here is CASSIGLRNNQPQHF. The CDR3 region has the DNA TGTGCCAGTAGTATAGGTCTACGGAACAATCAGCCCCAGCATTTT.

V gene TRBV27 combines with J gene TRBJ2-5; D might be TRBD1 (6 bases). The CDR3 runs 18 residues. Germline V gene lookup returns CDR1 MNHEY and CDR2 SMNVEV (reference sequence). Deletions cut 5 bases from V and 5 bases from J, with 27 bases between. This CDR3 is CASSPTNMADSRMETQYF. CDR3 DNA sequence: TGTGCCAGCAGTCCTACTAATATGGCGGACAGCAGAATGGAGACCCAGTACTTC.